Presented here are 28 T cell receptor beta chains from one specimen sequenced in a study of spatial heterogeneity in lung cancer. Described time point: blood at routine non-recurrence follow-up after resection. Material for sequencing was whole RNA from tumor, nontumor lung or frozen PBMC, left unsorted. One entry per CDR3 protein results from TCRdb running MiXCR on the 5' RACE reads. This sample yields 95,000 to 130,000 distinct CDR3 sequences, of which 12% are seen a single time; around a sixth belongs to the top ten. Sequenced material: PBMCs, taken at follow-up. The source is a male donor with early-stage non-small cell lung cancer.

This clonotype came up many times. The J gene is TRBJ1-2, the V gene TRBV10-3; no clear D. The germline V gene encodes CDR1 ENHRY and CDR2 SYGVKD. The CDR3 consists of 12 residues. Trimming took 6 bases from V and 6 from J, leaving 11 bases between them. The CDR3 DNA reads TGTGCCATCAGCCTGGACGTAGATGGCTACACCTTC. It translates to CAISLDVDGYTF.

V usage is TRBV15 and J usage is TRBJ1-4; no firm D call. This CDR3 region has 13 residues. V was shortened by 0 bases and J by 8 bases, with 7 bases between the two germline ends. Per germline, CDR1 LNHNV and CDR2 YYDKDF (reference sequence). CDR3 loop: CATSRDPGEKLFF. In nucleotides, the CDR3 is TGTGCCACCAGCAGAGATCCGGGAGAAAAACTGTTTTTT. Looking up the rest from reference TRBV15 and TRBJ1-4 gives the full variable domain: DAMVIQNPRYQVTQFGKPVTLSCSQTLNHNVMYWYQQKSSQAPKLLFHYYDKDFNNEADTPDNFQSRRPNTSFCFLDIRSPGLGDTAMYLCATSRDPGEKLFFGSGTQLSVL.

The chain couples TRBV5-4 to TRBJ2-5; perhaps TRBD1 as D (5 bases). The CDR3 has 16 amino acids. V dropped 5 bases and J dropped 0 bases, with 17 bases sitting between them. The germline V gene encodes CDR1 SGHNT and CDR2 YYREEE (reference sequence). The CDR3 coding sequence is TGTGCCAGCAGTTTTCAGGGCGGAAAAAACCAAGAGACCCAGTACTTC. Protein product: CASSFQGGKNQETQYF.

Ten or more counts support this clonotype. This chain uses TRBV12-5 with TRBJ2-1; TRBD1 matches 9 bases. Per the germline V gene, CDR1 is LGHNT and CDR2 is FRNRAP. There are 17 residues in the CDR3. V dropped 3 bases and J dropped 6; count of bases not matched to a gene: 12. The CDR3 reads CASGFRRDRDVGNEQFF. CDR3 in DNA: TGTGCTAGTGGTTTCAGGAGGGACAGGGATGTGGGCAATGAGCAGTTCTTC.

In its sample, this clonotype was seen many times. V usage is TRBV28 and J usage is TRBJ2-1; 10 bases align to TRBD2. The CDR3 runs to 18 residues. The J segment lost 4 bases and the V segment lost 6 bases, leaving 15 bases of the junction unmatched. Per germline, CDR1 MDHEN and CDR2 SYDVKM. In DNA form, the CDR3 reads TGTGCCAGCAGCCCCAATCGCGGTAGCGGGGGGACTTACAATGAGCAGTTCTTC. It specifies CASSPNRGSGGTYNEQFF.

This clonotype occurred a few times. The chain combines TRBV20-1 with TRBJ2-1; TRBD2 agrees at 14 bases. The CDR3 covers 18 residues. Germline values: CDR1 DFQATT, CDR2 SNEGSKA (reference sequence). V lost 3 bases, J lost 2 bases, and 9 bases stayed unmatched. CDR3 DNA sequence: TGCAGTGCTAGTCCCTTGATGACTAGCGGGGGGGCCTACAATGAGCAGTTCTTC. Translated: CSASPLMTSGGAYNEQFF.

This clonotype was found a few times. This chain uses TRBV20-1 with TRBJ1-1, with no clear D. V dropped 0 bases and J dropped 9 bases, with 17 bases sitting between them. CDR1 is DFQATT, CDR2 SNEGSKA, per germline (reference sequence). CDR3 length: 14 amino acids. In DNA form, the CDR3 reads TGCAGTGCTAGAGATCCTGGAGACTTCATCCAAGCTTTCTTT. It is translated as CSARDPGDFIQAFF.

The rearrangement uses TRBV20-1 and TRBJ1-1; D is uncertain. The germline V gene encodes CDR1 DFQATT and CDR2 SNEGSKA (reference sequence). The CDR3 runs 15 residues. Trimming pared 1 base from V and 1 base from J, leaving 13 bases between. This CDR3 is CSARGTYSGNTEAFF. CDR3 in DNA: TGCAGTGCTAGAGGGACTTACTCCGGGAACACTGAAGCTTTCTTT.

V is TRBV9 and J is TRBJ2-6; D gene uncertain. V lost 5 bases and J lost 4, with 7 bases in between. Germline V gene sequence: CDR1 SGDLS, CDR2 YYNGEE. The CDR3 contains 13 residues. The CDR3 DNA is TGTGCCAGCAGTCCAAGGGGGGCCAACGTCCTGACTTTC. The encoded protein is CASSPRGANVLTF.

This clonotype turned up a few times. The chain recombines TRBV7-2 with TRBJ1-5, with 11 bases matching TRBD1. CDR1 and CDR2 from the germline V gene are SGHTA and FQGNSA. The CDR3 has 15 amino acids. After removal of 5 bases from V and 6 bases from J, the junction contained 6 bases not matched to a gene. The CDR3 spells CASSRGQGAGQPQHF. The CDR3 DNA is TGTGCCAGCAGCCGTGGACAGGGGGCCGGTCAGCCCCAGCATTTT.

A few counts support this clonotype. The chain combines TRBV2 with TRBJ2-5; a possible D gene is TRBD1 (5 bases). The CDR3 is 14 residues long. Trimming left V 2 bases short and J 2 bases short, with 9 bases between. Germline V gene sequence: CDR1 SNHLY, CDR2 FYNNEI. The CDR3 coding sequence is TGTGCCAGCAGTGAATGGCAGGGACAAGAGACCCAGTACTTC. Translation: CASSEWQGQETQYF.

This clonotype was counted between two and nine times. The rearrangement joins TRBV6-1 to TRBJ1-2, with 9 bases lining up with TRBD1. J was trimmed by 4 bases and V by 0 bases; bases with no gene match: 6. This CDR3 has 16 amino acids. The germline V gene encodes CDR1 MNHNS and CDR2 SASEGT. CDR3 in amino acids: CASSEALQGASYGYTF. DNA of the CDR3: TGTGCCAGCAGTGAAGCGCTACAGGGGGCGAGCTATGGCTACACCTTC.

The genes are TRBV5-6 and TRBJ2-7; 9 positions match TRBD1. Germline V gene lookup returns CDR1 SGHDT and CDR2 YYEEEE. The CDR3 extends over 16 amino acids. V lost 0 bases and J lost 4; bases outside the gene matches: 8. CDR3 in DNA: TGTGCCAGCAGCTTGGGATTACAGGGGGCGCTATACGAGCAGTACTTC. Encoded protein: CASSLGLQGALYEQYF.

Worth noting for this clonotype: With a much larger clone just one base away, this may be a read error. This chain connects TRBV5-4 to TRBJ2-3; 8 bases agree with TRBD2. The CDR3 contains 15 residues. Trimming removed 4 bases from V and 3 bases from J; junction bases left unmatched: 7. Germline CDR1 SGHNT, CDR2 YYREEE (reference sequence). The CDR3 coding sequence is TGTGCCAGCAGCGTGGTAGCGGGAATGACAGATACGCAGTATTTT. Amino acid sequence: CASSVVAGMTDTQYF.

This clonotype was recorded at least ten times. CDR3 region: CASSPRQGPPSYYNEQFF. The CDR3 nucleotides are TGTGCCAGCAGCCCTAGACAGGGTCCCCCCTCCTACTACAATGAGCAGTTCTTC. The J gene is TRBJ2-1, the V gene TRBV7-2, with 7 bases fitting TRBD1. The V gene's germline CDR1 is SGHTA and CDR2 FQGNSA. The CDR3 sequence is 18 residues long. J was trimmed by 3 bases and V by 5 bases; bases with no gene match: 16.

The V and J genes are TRBV28 and TRBJ2-2; no reliable D call. CDR3 size: 14 residues. V lost 3 bases to trimming and J lost 0 bases, with 5 bases between them. Germline values: CDR1 MDHEN, CDR2 SYDVKM. DNA of the CDR3: TGTGCCAGCAGTTTTACAGCGAACACCGGGGAGCTGTTTTTT. Protein: CASSFTANTGELFF.

At least ten counts were recorded for this clonotype. This chain links TRBV7-6 with TRBJ2-2, with a tentative D call TRBD1 (5 bases). In germline, CDR1 is SGHVS, CDR2 FNYEAQ. This CDR3 is built from 15 residues. Trimming removed 2 bases from V and 5 bases from J, with 12 bases in between. Written as DNA, the CDR3 is TGTGCCAGCAGCTTACGTGGGCAGGGAACCGGGGAGCTGTTTTTT. This translates into CASSLRGQGTGELFF.

The chain uses TRBV20-1 and TRBJ2-7, with a weak D call TRBD2 (6 bases). The CDR3 loop spans 13 amino acids. The ends were cut back, 1 base at V and 7 bases at J, with 14 bases in the middle. From germline, CDR1 is DFQATT and CDR2 SNEGSKA (reference sequence). CDR3 loop: CSARGGVADEQYF. DNA of the CDR3: TGCAGTGCTAGAGGGGGGGTAGCGGATGAGCAGTACTTC.

The table lists this clonotype with a few counts. The rearrangement links TRBV7-2 to TRBJ2-1; 7 bases match TRBD2. This CDR3 contains 15 residues. The germline gives CDR1 SGHTA, CDR2 FQGNSA. Unmatched junction bases numbered 3, after V lost 4 bases and J lost 0 bases. DNA of the CDR3: TGTGCCAGCAGCTCTAGCGGCACCTCCTACAATGAGCAGTTCTTC. Amino acid sequence: CASSSSGTSYNEQFF.

V usage is TRBV6-2 or TRBV6-3 and J usage is TRBJ2-3, with D hard to call. The CDR3 extends over 13 amino acids. Per the germline V gene, CDR1 is MNHEY and CDR2 is SVGEGT. The germline V and J ends were trimmed by 5 bases and 5 bases, with 11 bases remaining between them. DNA of the CDR3: TGTGCCAGCAGTCACCCTAATCAAGATACGCAGTATTTT. This encodes CASSHPNQDTQYF.

J is TRBJ2-1 and V is TRBV20-1, with 13 nucleotides matching TRBD2. There are 17 residues in the CDR3. The J segment lost 0 bases and the V segment lost 5 bases, leaving 7 bases of the junction unmatched. Germline values: CDR1 DFQATT, CDR2 SNEGSKA (reference sequence). CDR3 in amino acids: CSAVSRLAGGSYNEQFF. CDR3 bases: TGCAGTGCTGTCTCTAGACTAGCGGGGGGCTCCTACAATGAGCAGTTCTTC.

In its sample, this clonotype was seen many times. In nucleotides, the CDR3 is TGTGCCAGCAGTTTTAGTCCGGAGTATGGACAGTACTTC. The encoded protein is CASSFSPEYGQYF. The gene calls are TRBV27 and TRBJ2-7; D is undetermined. In germline, CDR1 is MNHEY, CDR2 SMNVEV (reference sequence). Trimming removed 3 bases at V and 10 bases at J, with 16 bases between. The CDR3 covers 13 residues.

This clonotype was detected a few times. The chain recombines TRBV7-9 with TRBJ1-2; no clear D gene. The CDR3 consists of 12 residues. Germline V CDR1 and CDR2: SEHNR, FQNEAQ (reference sequence). The V end was cut by 5 bases, the J end by 5 bases, with 9 bases between. The CDR3: CASSKDLYGYTF. Written as DNA, the CDR3 is TGTGCCAGCAGCAAGGACCTTTATGGCTACACCTTC.

This clonotype was recorded a few times. The chain combines TRBV14 with TRBJ2-5; D not certain. CDR1 is SGHDN and CDR2 is FVKESK in the germline V gene. The CDR3 has 15 amino acids. V lost 2 bases and J lost 5, with 15 bases in between. The CDR3 loop reads CASSQTPNSEETQYF. The CDR3 DNA is TGTGCCAGCAGCCAAACTCCCAACTCGGAGGAGACCCAGTACTTC.

CDR3 DNA sequence: TGTGCCAGCAGTTGGTCCGCCTGGGGTGGGGGTCAGCCCCAGCATTTT. Translating gives CASSWSAWGGGQPQHF. This rearrangement joins TRBV6-5 to TRBJ1-5, with D perhaps matching TRBD1 (5 bases). CDR3 size: 16 residues. Germline V gene sequence: CDR1 MNHEY, CDR2 SVGAGI. Trimming removed 4 bases from V and 6 bases from J, with 19 bases in between.

The chain joins TRBV6-6 to TRBJ2-3; 8 positions agree with TRBD1. Unmatched junction bases numbered 3, after V lost 5 bases and J lost 2 bases. The CDR3 length is 14 residues. The germline V gene has CDR1 MNHNY and CDR2 SVGAGI (reference sequence). CDR3 protein: CASSRDRPTDTQYF. The CDR3 bases are TGTGCCAGCAGTCGGGACAGGCCCACAGATACGCAGTATTTT.

V gene TRBV12-3 or TRBV12-4 combines with J gene TRBJ1-1; TRBD1 matches at 11 bases. CDR3 length: 15 residues. After removal of 4 bases from V and 2 bases from J, the junction contained 3 bases not matched to a gene. The CDR3 loop is CASSYGTGGNTEAFF. The CDR3 DNA sequence: TGTGCCAGCAGTTACGGGACAGGGGGTAACACTGAAGCTTTCTTT.

The V call is TRBV5-4, the J call TRBJ2-5, with D unclear. Between the trimmed V and J ends, which lost 4 bases and 2 bases, there was a span of 6 bases. Germline V gene data show CDR1 as SGHNT and CDR2 as YYREEE (reference sequence). The length of the CDR3 is 12 residues. The CDR3 DNA sequence: TGTGCCAGCAGCCTGGATCAAGAGACCCAGTACTTC. Translated, it gives CASSLDQETQYF.